The clone carrying this T cell receptor (beta chain) was counted once. These data come from a study of blood T cell repertoires in COVID-19. Whole-study context: The samples span acute and convalescent COVID-19 from the United States, Italy and Spain.

Assay used: immunoSEQ multiplex PCR; TCRdb lists only in-frame clones, some missing. The sample gives about 80,000 clones, approximately 88% of which show up once; almost 7% is in the top ten. The CDR3 totals 16 residues. Germline lookup yields CDR1 LGHDT and CDR2 YNNKEL (reference sequence). V lost 6 bases and J lost 1; bases outside the gene matches: 6. Specimen: peripheral blood. The TCR originated in an elderly woman with acute or convalescent COVID-19. The chain joins TRBV3-1 (or the pseudogene TRBV3-2) to TRBJ1-6; 7 nucleotides align to TRBD1. Here the CDR3 DNA reads TGTGCCAGCAGTAACAGGGGTGCGTCCTATAATTCACCCCTCCACTTT. Translated, it gives CASSNRGASYNSPLHF.